A few counts support the clone carrying this TCR beta chain. Germline V gives CDR1 SGHRS, CDR2 YFSETQ. The CDR3 extends over 15 amino acids. Trimming pared 4 bases from V and 4 bases from J, leaving 16 bases between. These data come from a study of CD4+ T cells in melanoma. Sequencing was performed with immunoSEQ multiplex PCR; in TCRdb, only in-frame clones are kept and a portion is missing. The sample lists 20,000 to 25,000 clones, around 79% occurring once. The chain joins TRBV5-1 to TRBJ2-3; D unresolved. The receptor was derived from a human donor with melanoma. The sample was cells from a culture (not recorded whether cultured in vitro). CDR3: CASSPRYSGADTQYF. CDR3 nucleotide sequence: TGCGCCAGCAGCCCACGCTACTCGGGCGCAGATACGCAGTATTTT. Combining the CDR3 with reference TRBV5-1 and TRBJ2-3 gives the whole variable domain KAGVTQTPRYLIKTRGQQVTLSCSPISGHRSVSWYQQTPGQGLQFLFEYFSETQRNKGNFPGRFSGRQFSNSRSEMNVSTLELGDSALYLCASSPRYSGADTQYFGPGTRLTVL.